The 22 T cell receptor beta chains in this list originate from one sample, sequenced in a study of T cell responses to AZD1222 COVID-19 vaccine. Using immunoSEQ multiplex PCR, the repertoire was profiled, and TCRdb retains in-frame clones only, with some absent. This sample carries some 110,000 clones, roughly 89% of them seen once, and the ten largest clones take 6% to 8.5%. Sequenced here: peripheral blood, sampled 28 days after the second AZD1222 dose. These receptors were obtained from an adult who received the AZD1222 COVID-19 vaccine.

This clone showed up just once. CDR3 nucleotide sequence: TGTGCCAGCAGATCGACTACTTCAGATACGCAGTATTTT. This translates into CASRSTTSDTQYF. V and J are TRBV12-3 or TRBV12-4 and TRBJ2-3; D perhaps matches TRBD2 (5 bases). The CDR3 length is 13 residues. The ends were cut back, 6 bases at V and 4 bases at J, with 11 bases in the middle.

The chain couples TRBV10-3 to TRBJ2-5; 14 bases agree with TRBD2. This CDR3 has 17 residues. The V gene end was trimmed by 2 bases and the J gene end by 1 base; junction bases not matched to a gene: 3. Per germline, CDR1 ENHRY and CDR2 SYGVKD. The CDR3 spells CAISEGTSGGSQETQYF. As DNA, the CDR3 is TGTGCCATCAGTGAGGGGACTAGCGGGGGCTCCCAAGAGACCCAGTACTTC.

The gene calls are TRBV30 and TRBJ1-5; TRBD1 aligns across 11 bases. This CDR3 spans 15 amino acids. J was trimmed by 2 bases and V by 1 base; bases with no gene match: 1. Germline-derived CDR1 and CDR2 are GTSNPN and SVGIG (reference sequence). CDR3 bases: TGTGCCTGGAGTGGGACAGGGGGCGGCAATCAGCCCCAGCATTTT. It encodes CAWSGTGGGNQPQHF.

The rearrangement links TRBV11-2 to TRBJ1-4; 8 nucleotides align to TRBD1. The CDR3 covers 19 residues. V lost 1 base, J lost 0 bases, and 10 bases stayed unmatched. Germline CDR1 reads SGHAT; CDR2 reads FQNNGV. The CDR3 DNA is TGTGCCAGCAGCTTAGTCCCCCCGGGGACAGGTTCAACTAATGAAAAACTGTTTTTT. Encoded protein: CASSLVPPGTGSTNEKLFF.

V is TRBV28 and J is TRBJ1-2; D not certain. The CDR3 sequence is 12 residues long. V was clipped by 2 bases and J by 8 bases, with 9 bases between them. The germline CDR1 and CDR2 sequences are MDHEN and SYDVKM. The CDR3 loop is CASSLRLLGYTF. As DNA, the CDR3 is TGTGCCAGCAGTTTACGACTGTTAGGCTACACCTTC.

This chain links TRBV7-8 with TRBJ2-7, with 8 bases aligning to TRBD1. V trimming: 1 base; J trimming: 4 bases; junction bases outside the gene matches: 9. CDR3 length: 16 amino acids. CDR1 is SGHVS and CDR2 is FQNEAQ in the germline V gene. The DNA of the CDR3 is TGTGCCAGCAGCTTAGGGCAGGGGGCTGTTTGGTACGAGCAGTACTTC. Translated, it gives CASSLGQGAVWYEQYF. Combining the CDR3 with reference TRBV7-8 and TRBJ2-7 gives the whole variable domain GAGVSQSPRYKVAKRGQDVALRCDPISGHVSLFWYQQALGQGPEFLTYFQNEAQLDKSGLPSDRFFAERPEGSVSTLKIQRTQQEDSAVYLCASSLGQGAVWYEQYFGPGTRLTVT.

The CDR3 region has the DNA TGTGCCAGTAGTATAGGCAGGGACACTGAAGCTTTCTTT. It yields the protein CASSIGRDTEAFF. This sequence joins TRBV19 and TRBJ1-1, with a possible D match to TRBD1 (5 bases). The germline CDR1 and CDR2 sequences are LNHDA and SQIVND (reference sequence). V lost 1 base and J 3 bases, leaving 6 bases between the germline ends. The CDR3 is made up of 13 amino acids.

This chain connects TRBV2 to TRBJ1-2; perhaps TRBD1 as D (5 bases). Germline values: CDR1 SNHLY, CDR2 FYNNEI. The ends were cut back, 6 bases at V and 6 bases at J, with 11 bases in the middle. CDR3 length: 12 residues. In nucleotides, the CDR3 is TGTGCCAGCAGAGGGGATAGCGATGGCTACACCTTC. Its translation is CASRGDSDGYTF.

V and J are TRBV18 and TRBJ2-7; tentative D call: TRBD2 (5 bases). CDR3 length: 16 residues. Per germline, CDR1 KGHSH and CDR2 LQKENI. V shed 3 bases and J shed 0 bases, with 15 bases lying between them. CDR3 loop: CASSPGVVGYSYEQYF. In nucleotides, the CDR3 is TGTGCCAGCTCACCCGGGGTCGTGGGGTACTCCTACGAGCAGTACTTC.

The rearrangement uses TRBV9 and TRBJ2-7; TRBD2 matches 11 bases. The CDR3 runs to 15 residues. After removal of 3 bases from V and 0 bases from J, the junction contained 2 bases not matched to a gene. CDR1 is SGDLS, CDR2 YYNGEE, per germline. CDR3 protein: CASSEGLAASYEQYF. The DNA of the CDR3 is TGTGCCAGCAGCGAGGGACTAGCGGCCTCCTACGAGCAGTACTTC. The full variable domain, its missing parts supplied by reference TRBV9 and TRBJ2-7, is DSGVTQTPKHLITATGQRVTLRCSPRSGDLSVYWYQQSLDQGLQFLIQYYNGEERAKGNILERFSAQQFPDLHSELNLSSLELGDSALYFCASSEGLAASYEQYFGPGTRLTVT.

The CDR3 sequence: CASSDTRVSSSLEQYF. The CDR3 bases are TGTGCCAGCAGCGACACCCGGGTCAGCAGTTCCCTCGAGCAGTACTTC. This sequence joins TRBV11-3 and TRBJ2-7; D unresolved. V lost 5 bases and J lost 6, with 23 bases in between. The CDR3 runs to 16 residues. Germline V CDR1 and CDR2: SGHNT, YENEEA.

This chain joins TRBV5-5 and TRBJ1-2; 8 nucleotides line up with TRBD1. The germline gives CDR1 SGHKS, CDR2 YYEKEE (reference sequence). Unmatched junction bases numbered 13, after V lost 4 bases and J lost 8 bases. This CDR3 is built from 15 residues. CDR3 nucleotide sequence: TGTGCCAGCAGCCTCGGGACAGGATCAGCGTTGGGCTACACCTTC. Protein product: CASSLGTGSALGYTF.

V and J are TRBV7-2 and TRBJ2-7, with 10 bases lining up with TRBD2. J gave up 3 bases and V 5 bases, and 4 bases lay outside the gene matches. The CDR3 consists of 14 residues. Germline V CDR1 and CDR2: SGHTA, FQGNSA. The CDR3 sequence: CASSQAGGGYEQYF. The DNA for the CDR3 is TGTGCCAGCAGCCAAGCGGGAGGGGGCTACGAGCAGTACTTC.

DNA for the CDR3: TGTGCCAGCTCACTAGGGACAGTGTACGAGCAGTACTTC. This codes for CASSLGTVYEQYF. This chain joins TRBV18 and TRBJ2-7, with 7 positions matching TRBD1. This CDR3 has 13 amino acids. Trimming at V came to 4 bases and at J to 4 bases, leaving 4 bases not matched to a gene. Per the germline V gene, CDR1 is KGHSH and CDR2 is LQKENI.

The chain combines TRBV7-9 with TRBJ2-3; D gene uncertain. Trimming took 0 bases from V and 2 from J, leaving 6 bases between them. The germline CDR1 and CDR2 sequences are SEHNR and FQNEAQ (reference sequence). The CDR3 covers 14 residues. The CDR3 DNA reads as TGTGCCAGCAGCTTAGCGGTGCACACAGATACGCAGTATTTT. Its protein is CASSLAVHTDTQYF.

The rearrangement links TRBV5-1 to TRBJ2-7; 8 bases map to TRBD1. Trimming at V came to 0 bases and at J to 2 bases, leaving 4 bases not matched to a gene. The CDR3 is 15 amino acids. Germline CDR1 and CDR2: SGHRS and YFSETQ. CDR3 protein: CASSLGQGATYEQYF. The CDR3 nucleotides are TGCGCCAGCAGCTTGGGGCAGGGGGCCACCTACGAGCAGTACTTC.

The rearrangement uses TRBV29-1 and TRBJ2-7; D is unclear. CDR1 is SQVTM and CDR2 is ANQGSEA in the germline V gene. V lost 5 bases and J 0 bases, leaving 11 bases between the germline ends. This CDR3 region has 13 residues. CDR3 bases: TGCAGCGTTTTAGGTCAGAGCTCCTACGAGCAGTACTTC. The encoded protein is CSVLGQSSYEQYF.

The CDR3 sequence is CASSLRGGVDTQYF. In nucleotides, the CDR3 is TGTGCCAGCAGCTTACGCGGGGGGGTAGATACGCAGTATTTT. The chain uses TRBV7-2 and TRBJ2-3; 9 bases line up with TRBD2. Germline V gene lookup returns CDR1 SGHTA and CDR2 FQGNSA. V was pared by 2 bases and J by 5 bases, with 2 bases of the junction left unmatched. The CDR3 spans 14 residues.

This rearrangement joins TRBV7-9 to TRBJ2-3, with D tentatively TRBD1 or TRBD2 (5 bases each). This CDR3 spans 14 amino acids. Trimming removed 3 bases at V and 2 bases at J, with 9 bases between. The germline V gene encodes CDR1 SEHNR and CDR2 FQNEAQ (reference sequence). The CDR3 is CASSFGTVTDTQYF. The CDR3 DNA sequence: TGTGCCAGCAGCTTTGGGACGGTCACAGATACGCAGTATTTT.

V is TRBV2 and J is TRBJ2-5, with D possibly called TRBD1 or TRBD2 (5 bases each). The CDR3 has 14 residues. V lost 5 bases and J lost 1, with 11 bases in between. CDR1 and CDR2 from the germline V gene are SNHLY and FYNNEI. Written as DNA, the CDR3 is TGTGCCAGCAGTTCTTCCGGGACCCAAGAGACCCAGTACTTC. Translation: CASSSSGTQETQYF.

The count of this clone is one. The chain has TRBV21-1 and TRBJ2-1; TRBD2, the D gene given by the table, was not confirmed from the DNA. TRBV21-1 is recorded as a pseudogene. The CDR3 loop spans 19 amino acids. The CDR3 nucleotides are TGTGCCAGCAGCAAAGCGATGACACGGGCGGGAGGTTCCTACAATGAGCAGTTCTTC. Protein sequence: CASSKAMTRAGGSYNEQFF.

This sequence joins TRBV10-3 and TRBJ1-1; weak D call: TRBD1 (6 bases). V was trimmed by 2 bases and J by 7 bases, leaving 14 bases between them. The germline V gene has CDR1 ENHRY and CDR2 SYGVKD. This CDR3 has 14 residues. This CDR3 is CAISEGGGLVEAFF. DNA of the CDR3: TGTGCCATCAGTGAGGGGGGGGGCCTCGTTGAAGCTTTCTTT.